This TCR beta chain was captured in a study of T-cell memory formation after mild COVID-19. About the research overall: TCR clustering was largely donor specific. Findings and limits, study-wide: CD4+ contracting clones were mainly CM and EM; CD8+ ones, EMRA.

Concerning this clonotype: What it binds is not known.

cDNA libraries for TCR alpha and TCR beta, carrying sample barcodes and UMIs, came from 5'RACE with constant-segment primers. TCRdb recomputed calls from the 5' RACE reads with MiXCR, one row per CDR3 protein. The top ten clones hold approximately 25% of a sample with just under 50,000 distinct CDR3 sequences, more than 10% of them seen once. Per the germline V gene, CDR1 is SGHRS and CDR2 is YFSETQ. The CDR3 totals 16 residues. V was cut by 0 bases and J by 1 base, with 12 bases left in between. Sequencing used PBMCs or a T cell subset sorted from them (not recorded which). This TCR was recovered from a man aged 18-30 years who had mild COVID-19 (a few samples of this study predate the infection). Cell type and time point are not known. V gene TRBV5-1 combines with J gene TRBJ2-3, with a weak D call TRBD2 (6 bases). The CDR3 nucleotides are TGCGCCAGCAGCTTGGCCTTCGGCGGGGGCACAGATACGCAGTATTTT. Translation: CASSLAFGGGTDTQYF.